The T cell receptor beta chain under discussion was sequenced for a study of cytomegalovirus exposure and HLA in healthy donors. Study outcomes and limitations: Analysis performed later showed TCR beta chains linked to HLA being more clonally expanded than equally common others. The analysis excluded some indistinguishable V segments, including TRBV6-2 and TRBV6-3.

Donors showed nominal health when sampled, although they likely had unrecorded immune exposures. The primer mix had 60 Vbeta and 13 Jbeta primers. Using immunoSEQ multiplex PCR, the repertoire was profiled, and TCRdb retains in-frame clones only, with some absent. The repertoire has about 130,000 clones, about 15% of them found once; the top ten carry 2.9%. This clone occurred a few times. Its antigen is not identified. The germline V gene has CDR1 SGDLS and CDR2 YYNGEE. CDR3 length equals 16 residues. Losses at the gene ends were 3 bases for V and 0 bases for J; bases not matched to a gene: 5. The source of this sequence is a female donor in good health and CMV-seropositive. Sequencing input: PBMCs. V usage is TRBV9 and J usage is TRBJ1-4; 7 nucleotides match TRBD1. CDR3 in amino acids: CASSESDRATNEKLFF. Here the CDR3 DNA reads TGTGCCAGCAGCGAATCAGACAGGGCAACTAATGAAAAACTGTTTTTT.